This T cell receptor beta chain came from a study of type 1 and type 2 diabetes patients. Findings and limits, study-wide: A median of one highly-expanded CD4+ clone, covering approximately 4% of reads, occurred in type 2 diabetes. Unmatched age and gender across groups might bias interpretation. V and J gene usage correlated at around 0.97 between type 2 diabetes and control samples.

As to this clonotype: Its matching antigen is unknown. This may be a read error: a much more frequent sequence differs by one nucleotide.

The CDR3 is 11 amino acids. Trimming took off 6 bases at V and 6 bases at J, with 9 bases between the two ends. CDR1 is MNHEY and CDR2 is SVGAGI in the germline V gene. Diabetic patients met standard criteria for type 1 or type 2 diabetes. PCR was run on genomic DNA. Amplification of the beta chain CDR3 used 30 forward and 13 reverse multiplex primers. TCRdb reanalysed the multiplex PCR reads using MiXCR and keeps one entry per CDR3 protein. The sample has about 290,000 distinct CDR3 sequences; 45% to 60% are singletons. The material sequenced was peripheral blood mononuclear cells (PBMCs). The J gene is TRBJ2-7, the V gene TRBV6-5; D gene ambiguous. This TCR derives from a man aged 18 to 29 with type 2 diabetes. CDR3: CASSDGLEQYF. DNA for the CDR3: TGTGCCAGCAGCGATGGGCTCGAGCAGTACTTC.